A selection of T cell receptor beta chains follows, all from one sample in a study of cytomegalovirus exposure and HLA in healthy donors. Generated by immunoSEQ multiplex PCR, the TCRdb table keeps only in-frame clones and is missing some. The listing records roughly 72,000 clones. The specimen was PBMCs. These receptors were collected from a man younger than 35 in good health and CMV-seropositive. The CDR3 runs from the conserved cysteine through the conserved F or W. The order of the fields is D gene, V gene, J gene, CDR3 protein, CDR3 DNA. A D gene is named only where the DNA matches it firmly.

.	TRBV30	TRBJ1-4	CAWSGTTREKLFF	TGTGCCTGGTCCGGGACAACGAGGGAAAAACTGTTTTTT
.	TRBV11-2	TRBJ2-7	CASSPQVRENEQYF	TGTGCCAGCAGCCCCCAGGTCCGAGAGAACGAGCAGTACTTC
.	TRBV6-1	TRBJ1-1	CASSDRTSPGTEAFF	TGTGCCAGCAGTGATAGGACAAGCCCTGGGACTGAAGCTTTCTTT
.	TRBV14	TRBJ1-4	CASSRQFNEKLFF	TGTGCCAGCAGCCGACAGTTTAATGAAAAACTGTTTTTT
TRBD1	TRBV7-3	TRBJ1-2	CASSSSGQGGYGYTF	TGTGCCAGCAGCTCGTCCGGACAGGGAGGATATGGCTACACCTTC
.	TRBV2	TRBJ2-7	CASSGTAISYEQYF	TGTGCCAGCAGTGGGACAGCGATCTCCTACGAGCAGTACTTC
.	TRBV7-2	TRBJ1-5	CASSLAGPTTTQHF	TGTGCCAGCAGCTTAGCGGGCCCCACAACGACCCAGCATTTT
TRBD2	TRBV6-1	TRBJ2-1	CASSELAGGFTYNEQFF	TGTGCCAGCAGTGAACTAGCGGGGGGGTTTACCTACAATGAGCAGTTCTTC
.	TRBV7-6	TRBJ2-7	CASSLAGQGPGDEQYF	TGTGCCAGCAGCTTAGCGGGTCAGGGGCCAGGGGACGAGCAGTACTTC
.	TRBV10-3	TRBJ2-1	CAISEYSTQPNEQFF	TGTGCCATCAGTGAGTATTCGACTCAGCCAAATGAGCAGTTCTTC
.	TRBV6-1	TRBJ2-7	CASRPLGGGGYEQYF	TGTGCCAGCAGGCCCTTGGGGGGAGGTGGGTACGAGCAGTACTTC
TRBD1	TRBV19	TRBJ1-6	CASSHGDRLRSPLHF	TGTGCCAGTAGCCATGGGGACAGGTTACGATCACCCCTCCACTTT
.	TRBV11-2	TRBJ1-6	CASSNGLEGDLHF	TGTGCCAGCAGCAACGGACTAGAAGGTGACCTCCACTTT
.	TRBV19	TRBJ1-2	CASSPRRNNYGYTF	TGTGCCAGTAGTCCGCGGCGGAACAACTATGGCTACACCTTC
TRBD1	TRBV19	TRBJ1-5	CASIGTGVLNSNQPQHF	TGTGCCAGTATCGGGACAGGAGTACTCAATAGCAATCAGCCCCAGCATTTT
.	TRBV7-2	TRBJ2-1	CASSLGRFAGWPNEQFF	TGTGCCAGCAGCTTAGGTCGCTTCGCGGGATGGCCCAATGAGCAGTTCTTC
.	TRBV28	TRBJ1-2	CASRAEGYGYTF	TGTGCCAGTCGAGCAGAGGGCTATGGCTACACCTTC
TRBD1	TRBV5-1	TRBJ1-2	CASSLAMGQGARGYTF	TGCGCCAGCAGCTTGGCTATGGGACAGGGGGCTAGAGGCTACACCTTC
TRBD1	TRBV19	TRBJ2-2	CASFTQGGTGELFF	TGTGCCAGTTTCACACAGGGGGGCACCGGGGAGCTGTTTTTT
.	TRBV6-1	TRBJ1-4	CASSEAPGWSTNEKLFF	TGTGCCAGCAGTGAAGCGCCGGGGTGGAGCACTAATGAAAAACTGTTTTTT
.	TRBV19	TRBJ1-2	CASTSEGIIGGYTF	TGTGCCAGTACATCGGAGGGAATCATAGGCGGCTACACCTTC
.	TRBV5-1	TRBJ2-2	CASRGLQAGELFF	TGCGCCAGCAGGGGATTACAGGCCGGGGAGCTGTTTTTT
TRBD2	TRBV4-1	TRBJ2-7	CASSQGGLAEPQYF	TGCGCCAGCAGCCAAGGAGGGCTAGCGGAGCCGCAGTACTTC
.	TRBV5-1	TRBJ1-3	CASSLFAGDNTIYF	TGCGCCAGCAGCTTATTTGCGGGAGATAACACCATATATTTT
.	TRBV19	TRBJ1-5	CASSTTVSNQPQHF	TGTGCCAGTAGTACCACAGTTAGCAATCAGCCCCAGCATTTT
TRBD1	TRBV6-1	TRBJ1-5	CASSGGTGFNQPQHF	TGTGCCAGCAGTGGAGGGACAGGATTCAATCAGCCCCAGCATTTT
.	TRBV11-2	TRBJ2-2	CASSLAQGKGTGELFF	TGTGCCAGCAGCTTAGCGCAGGGAAAGGGGACCGGGGAGCTGTTTTTT
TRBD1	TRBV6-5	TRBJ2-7	CASSTRQGSSYEQYF	TGTGCCAGCAGTACAAGACAGGGGAGCTCCTACGAGCAGTACTTC
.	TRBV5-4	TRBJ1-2	CASSHFEASQGPIKGYTF	TGTGCCAGCAGCCACTTCGAGGCCTCCCAGGGCCCTATAAAAGGCTACACCTTC
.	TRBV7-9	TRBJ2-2	CASLTFQNTGELFF	TGTGCCAGCCTAACTTTCCAAAACACCGGGGAGCTGTTTTTT
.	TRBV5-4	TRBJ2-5	CASSLISQETQYF	TGTGCCAGCAGCTTGATCAGTCAAGAGACCCAGTACTTC
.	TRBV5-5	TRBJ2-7	CASSFLRVGARYEQYF	TGTGCCAGCAGCTTTCTTCGGGTGGGGGCTAGGTACGAGCAGTACTTC
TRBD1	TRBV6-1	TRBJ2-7	CASNRPDRTSYEQYF	TGTGCCAGCAACCGGCCGGACAGGACCTCCTACGAGCAGTACTTC
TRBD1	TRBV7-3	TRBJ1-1	CASSRQGRDTEAFF	TGTGCCAGCAGCCGACAGGGACGGGACACTGAAGCTTTCTTT
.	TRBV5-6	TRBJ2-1	CASSTLLTGHSSYNEQFF	TGTGCCAGCAGCACGCTCCTTACAGGGCACAGCTCCTACAATGAGCAGTTCTTC
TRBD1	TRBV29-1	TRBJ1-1	CSVVSGTANTEAFF	TGCAGCGTTGTCTCCGGGACAGCCAACACTGAAGCTTTCTTT
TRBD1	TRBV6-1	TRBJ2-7	CASISGTGAYEQYF	TGTGCCAGCATTTCCGGGACAGGGGCCTACGAGCAGTACTTC
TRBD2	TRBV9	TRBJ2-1	CASTAPQTLAGENYNEQFF	TGTGCCAGCACCGCCCCCCAAACTCTAGCGGGAGAAAATTACAATGAGCAGTTCTTC
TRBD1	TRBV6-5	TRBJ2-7	CASSITGVEQYF	TGTGCCAGCAGCATCACAGGGGTCGAGCAGTACTTC
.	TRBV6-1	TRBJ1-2	CASSETSGYGYTF	TGTGCCAGCAGTGAAACCTCGGGCTATGGCTACACCTTC
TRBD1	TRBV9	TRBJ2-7	CASSRDSYEQYF	TGTGCCAGCAGCCGGGACAGCTACGAGCAGTACTTC
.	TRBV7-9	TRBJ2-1	CASSLAASFYNEQFF	TGTGCCAGCAGCTTAGCGGCCTCCTTCTACAATGAGCAGTTCTTC
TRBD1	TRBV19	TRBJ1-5	CVSSRQGPQPQHF	TGTGTCAGTAGCCGACAGGGCCCTCAGCCCCAGCATTTT
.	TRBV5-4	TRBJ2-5	CASSLGQKETQYF	TGTGCCAGCAGCTTGGGACAGAAAGAGACCCAGTACTTC
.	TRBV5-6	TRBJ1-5	CASSLYARGGDQPQHF	TGTGCCAGCAGCTTGTATGCCCGAGGAGGGGATCAGCCCCAGCATTTT
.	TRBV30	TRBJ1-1	CAWRWSAGRSMNTEAFF	TGTGCCTGGCGTTGGTCTGCCGGTCGCTCCATGAACACTGAAGCTTTCTTT
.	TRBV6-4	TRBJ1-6	CASSDGASGSPLHF	TGTGCCAGCAGTGACGGGGCTTCAGGTTCACCCCTCCACTTT
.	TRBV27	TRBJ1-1	CASSLQGLEGTEAFF	TGTGCCAGCAGTTTACAGGGACTCGAAGGCACTGAAGCTTTCTTT
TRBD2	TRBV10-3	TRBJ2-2	CAISDKLAGALGGELFF	TGTGCCATCAGTGACAAGCTAGCGGGGGCGTTGGGCGGGGAGCTGTTTTTT
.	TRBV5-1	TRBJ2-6	CASSLVFRGSGANVLTF	TGCGCCAGCAGCTTGGTTTTTCGGGGCTCTGGGGCCAACGTCCTGACTTTC
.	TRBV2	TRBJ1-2	CASTPPGRGGYTF	TGTGCCAGCACCCCCCCGGGGAGAGGTGGCTACACCTTC
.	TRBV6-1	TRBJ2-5	CASSDRPGQRWETQYF	TGTGCCAGCAGTGACCGCCCGGGACAAAGGTGGGAGACCCAGTACTTC
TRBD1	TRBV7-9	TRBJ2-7	CASSYGERQGDDEQYF	TGTGCCAGCAGCTACGGCGAGAGACAGGGGGATGACGAGCAGTACTTC
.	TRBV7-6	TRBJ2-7	CASSRSREYEQYF	TGTGCCAGCAGCCGATCGCGAGAATACGAGCAGTACTTC